In its sample, the clone carrying this T cell receptor (beta chain) was seen a few times. The assay was immunoSEQ multiplex PCR, and TCRdb's table has in-frame clones only and misses some. Seen here are some 70,000 clones, over 75% observed once, and the top ten hold just under 3%. The entry originates in a study of blood T cell repertoires in COVID-19. CDR3 length equals 17 residues. Per germline, CDR1 SGHTA and CDR2 FQGNSA. V was clipped by 5 bases and J by 6 bases; unmatched bases: 15. The V call is TRBV7-2, the J call TRBJ1-5, with TRBD1 identical over 8 bases. This clonotype was sampled from an elderly man with acute or convalescent COVID-19. Sequenced: peripheral blood. For the CDR3, the DNA is TGTGCCAGCAGCCTAAACCCCGGGACAGGTTCCAGTCAGCCCCAGCATTTT. It codes for CASSLNPGTGSSQPQHF.